This TCR beta chain was identified in a study of OX40 agonist ivuxolimab in advanced cancers. For the study in its entirety: Ivuxolimab, which targeted the costimulatory receptor OX40 (CD134), was an agonistic, fully human IgG2 monoclonal antibody. The paper reports the monotherapy dose-escalation portion (N of about 50 patients) of the phase I ivuxolimab trial. In the dose-escalation cohort, around 80% of patients were male, and the mean age was approximately 60 years with a range of roughly 20 to 80. Intravenous ivuxolimab was administered to patients every 2 weeks at six dose levels: 0.01, 0.1, 0.3, 1.5, 3 and 10 mg/kg. Partial responses occurred in three dose-escalation patients, of whom one had hepatocellular carcinoma and two had cutaneous melanoma. Of the roughly 54 patients in dose escalation, some 20 had hepatocellular carcinoma, about 15 had melanoma, 9 had renal cell carcinoma and 9 had head and neck cancer. Patients were allowed to have had prior anti-PD-1, anti-PD-L1 or anti-CTLA-4 therapy, and around 40% of the dose-escalation patients had previously received checkpoint inhibitors. The purpose of peripheral TCRbeta sequencing was to test whether ivuxolimab changed TCR sequence diversity and led to clonal T-cell expansion. Here is what the overall study found, with its caveats: In the 0.1-3.0 mg/kg groups, partial responders had among the lowest normalized peripheral clonal expansion, particularly in CD8+ T cells. Low levels of normalized T-cell clonal expansion were also shown by some nonresponding patients. After ivuxolimab, CD8+ T cells had more expanded clones than CD4+ T cells on average. The antigen specificity of the clonally expanded peripheral T cells was not determined. Clonal expansion of both CD4+ and CD8+ blood T cells was observed from baseline to week 6 at doses 0.1 to 3.0 mg/kg.

Genomic DNA was isolated from the sorted cells so that the TCRbeta CDR3 region could be sequenced. The immunoSEQ Assay was used for sequencing of TCRbeta CDR3 regions. This is the immuneACCESS table as TCRdb keeps it, with only in-frame sequences that have V and J called. A part of the clones is gone; compared with another copy, unresolved V genes explain less than half, and the rest is unexplained. The sample records approximately 66,000 clones, approximately 88% of which are singletons. Approximately 0.6% of the sample is in the top ten clones. In the case of this clone: What this receptor recognizes is not known. Base qualities are not provided; no much larger clone lies one nucleotide away. The same CDR3 can be traced to other DNA sequences in this sample.

The CDR3 has 13 amino acids, counting the end cysteine and phenylalanine. Only CDR3 DNA is held: 39 bases, read in frame from base 1. V lost 0 bases and J lost 2 bases; the stretch between them is 5 bases long. Via the germline V gene, CDR1 is SGHRS and CDR2 YFSETQ. The trial excluded patients who had a history of autoimmune disease or who were on systemic immunosuppression. Peripheral blood for TCR sequencing was collected from all dose cohorts at baseline, on cycle 4 day 1, and on cycle 7 day 1. Samples were obtained from an open-label, multicenter, first-in-human phase I dose-escalation trial of ivuxolimab. Adults with locally advanced or metastatic melanoma, renal cell, hepatocellular, or head and neck squamous cell carcinoma were enrolled in the trial. Before TCR sequencing, CD4+ T cells and CD8+ T cells from peripheral blood were sorted into separate populations.

The source is an adult with an advanced solid tumor such as melanoma, head and neck, liver or kidney cancer. The chain couples TRBV5-1 to TRBJ2-5; no confident D gene assignment can be made. The sequencing here drew on CD4+ or CD8+ T cells sorted from blood, taken in a trial of the OX40 agonist ivuxolimab. The sequenced DNA: TGCGCCAGCAGCTTGGGGGTACAAGAGACCCAGTACTTC. It translates as CASSLGVQETQYF. The reference TRBV5-1 and TRBJ2-5 proteins fill in what lies around the CDR3, so the full variable domain reads KAGVTQTPRYLIKTRGQQVTLSCSPISGHRSVSWYQQTPGQGLQFLFEYFSETQRNKGNFPGRFSGRQFSNSRSEMNVSTLELGDSALYLCASSLGVQETQYFGPGTRLLVL.